These T cell receptor beta chains were read from a single sample in a study of early T cells in non-severe SARS-CoV-2 infection. One entry per CDR3 protein, called by TCRdb with MiXCR from the 5' RACE reads. This sample has approximately 31,000 distinct CDR3 sequences; 6.6% occur once, and the top ten carry 2.5% to 3%. Sequencing was carried out using whole blood. All receptors come from an adult who was a healthcare worker with PCR-confirmed SARS-CoV-2 infection or an uninfected control (not recorded which). Each CDR3 is given with its conserved first and last residue. The D gene is left open where the match is weak. Size is omitted from some rows. Given values are once, few, many or a class for expanded clones.

d_call	v_call	clone_size	j_call	cdr3_nt	cdr3_aa
-	TRBV20-1	many	TRBJ1-1	TGCAGTGCTAGCCGGGCAAACACTGAAGCTTTCTTT	CSASRANTEAFF
-	TRBV10-3	many	TRBJ1-1	TGTGCCATCAGTGAATCCGGGAGCATGAACACTGAAGCTTTCTTT	CAISESGSMNTEAFF
TRBD1	TRBV5-6	many	TRBJ1-5	TGTGCCAGCAGCTCCACCGGACAGGGAGGACAGCCCCAGCATTTT	CASSSTGQGGQPQHF
-	TRBV6-5	-	TRBJ1-1	TGTGCCAGCATCGAGAGGGCGAACACTGAAGCTTTCTTT	CASIERANTEAFF
TRBD2	TRBV6-5	few	TRBJ2-3	TGTGCCAGCAGTTACGGTTTGGGGACCCCAGGACTAGGGCAGTATTTT	CASSYGLGTPGLGQYF
TRBD2	TRBV7-2	many	TRBJ2-1	TGTGCCAGCAGCTTAGCAACTAGCGGGAATGAGCAGTTCTTC	CASSLATSGNEQFF
-	TRBV7-6	many	TRBJ1-5	TGTGCCAGCAGCCGGGGGCCTGGACAGCCCCAGCATTTT	CASSRGPGQPQHF
TRBD2	TRBV19	-	TRBJ2-1	TGTGCCAGTAGTCATACTAGCGGGCTCTCCTACAATGAGCAGTTCTTC	CASSHTSGLSYNEQFF
-	TRBV3-1	many	TRBJ1-5	TGTGCCAGCAGCTCCTCGGGGGTTAGCAATCAGCCCCAGCATTTT	CASSSSGVSNQPQHF
-	TRBV29-1	-	TRBJ2-1	TGCAGCGTTTTGGAAATGAACTCCCGAAATGAGCAGTTCTTC	CSVLEMNSRNEQFF
-	TRBV27	many	TRBJ1-4	TGTGCCAGCAGATTACAAGGACAGACCGGAGAAAAACTGTTTTTT	CASRLQGQTGEKLFF